Listed below are T cell receptor beta chains from one sample, sequenced in a study of T cell responses to AZD1222 COVID-19 vaccine. The method was immunoSEQ multiplex PCR; TCRdb's version includes in-frame clones alone and lacks a portion of them. The sample includes 95,000 to 120,000 clones, 89% seen only once; the top ten take about 3%. The material sequenced was peripheral blood, taken on day 0 of MenACWY control vaccination. All receptors derive from an adult in good health. Each CDR3 is given with its conserved first and last residue. Clone size is stated in some rows and not others, as once, few, many or a class when expanded.

. | TRBV10-3 | CAISESGASDTIYF
. | TRBV6-5 | CASSPYSNQPQHF
. | TRBV28 | CASTSQSYEQYF
. | TRBV7-2 | CASSLQTGTSYEQYF
once | TRBV19 | CASSIARDSNQPQHF
. | TRBV11-1 | CASSPRTVRNTEAFF
. | TRBV21-1 | CASSKRVFRDRCEKLFF
few | TRBV2 | CASSEGGHTEAFF
. | TRBV6-5 | CASSYRDGRPGTQYF
. | TRBV19 | CASSIIGGGTEAFF